This note documents a single T cell receptor beta chain sequence. At one boundary the junction diverges from the germline segment, which might be a read error. The entry originates in a study of metastatic and nonmetastatic thyroid tumors. Overall study: From malignant and benign thyroid patients, repertoires in blood and in tumor or nodule tissue were compared.

Every patient was untreated before thyroid surgery. In the study's own analysis: What underpinned the distant-metastasis classifier for papillary thyroid cancer was the set of CDR3 differences across clinicopathological groups. Using MiXCR, TCRdb re-called clones from the PCR reads. The V and J calls, along with clone size, are taken from TCRdb and not from the paper's own processing. The sample yields around 24,000 clones, around a fifth seen once. The V gene's germline CDR1 is SGHAT and CDR2 FQDESV (reference sequence). This CDR3 is 14 amino acids long. This clonotype was obtained from a male donor with papillary thyroid cancer or a benign thyroid nodule (not recorded which). Some clones in this sample may be carry-over from other donors' samples. The sample consisted of blood. This chain uses TRBV11-1 with TRBJ2-5; D gene uncertain. Here the CDR3 reads CSSSPGRSQETQYF. The DNA for the CDR3 is TGTTCCAGCAGCCCCGGAAGGTCCCAAGAGACCCAGTACTTC.